The 24 T cell receptor beta chains given below trace back to one sample, sequenced in a study of blood T cell repertoires in COVID-19. The repertoire was sequenced with immunoSEQ multiplex PCR; TCRdb's copy has only in-frame clones and lacks some. This table has some 100,000 clones, 80% to 90% appearing once. Sequencing was carried out using peripheral blood. The receptors were gathered from a woman of 80 years or more with active COVID-19.

The gene calls are TRBV4-1 and TRBJ1-2, with unresolved D. Germline lookup yields CDR1 MGHRA and CDR2 YSYEKL. The CDR3 covers 16 residues. V shed 0 bases and J shed 4 bases, with 15 bases lying between them. Here the CDR3 reads CASSQDPTRLAYGYTF. CDR3 DNA: TGCGCCAGCAGCCAAGATCCAACGAGGTTGGCCTATGGCTACACCTTC.

The rearrangement joins TRBV5-1 to TRBJ2-3; weak D call: TRBD1 (7 bases). This CDR3 region has 16 residues. Germline V gene sequence: CDR1 SGHRS, CDR2 YFSETQ. Trimming cost V 3 bases and J 0 bases, with 14 bases left between them. The CDR3 DNA reads TGCGCCAGCAGCTCCCAGGGGGGCAGGAGCACAGATACGCAGTATTTT. Protein sequence: CASSSQGGRSTDTQYF.

The chain employs TRBV27 and TRBJ2-7, with D perhaps TRBD2 (6 bases). Trimming took off 4 bases at V and 0 bases at J, with 16 bases between the two ends. Germline V gene data show CDR1 as MNHEY and CDR2 as SMNVEV (reference sequence). The CDR3 contains 16 residues. The CDR3 loop is CASSSPHSGSSYEQYF. Written as DNA, the CDR3 is TGTGCCAGCAGTTCCCCCCATAGCGGATCCTCCTACGAGCAGTACTTC.

The J gene is TRBJ2-1, the V gene TRBV7-9; TRBD2 matches 12 bases. This CDR3 contains 15 residues. CDR1 is SEHNR, CDR2 FQNEAQ, per germline (reference sequence). Trimming removed 1 base from V and 9 bases from J; junction bases left unmatched: 4. This chain's CDR3 is CASSLDLAGGSEQFF. The DNA for the CDR3 is TGTGCCAGCAGCTTAGACCTAGCGGGAGGGAGTGAGCAGTTCTTC.

The chain combines TRBV28 with TRBJ2-7; D is uncertain. Looked up from germline, CDR1 is MDHEN and CDR2 is SYDVKM. The CDR3 covers 11 residues. The V end was cut by 8 bases, the J end by 1 base, with 6 bases between. CDR3 in amino acids: CASCASYEQYF. The CDR3 bases are TGTGCCAGCTGTGCGTCCTACGAGCAGTACTTC.

The chain employs TRBV12-3 or TRBV12-4 and TRBJ2-1, with TRBD2 as a possible D gene (5 bases). The CDR3 extends over 13 amino acids. The V and J ends lost 10 bases and 0 bases respectively, with 10 bases between them. In nucleotides, the CDR3 is TGTGCCATCGGGGATAGCTCCTACAATGAGCAGTTCTTC. This encodes CAIGDSSYNEQFF.

The rearrangement joins TRBV7-9 to TRBJ1-4, with TRBD1 as a possible D gene (6 bases). V lost 5 bases to trimming and J lost 7 bases, with 17 bases between them. Germline values: CDR1 SEHNR, CDR2 FQNEAQ (reference sequence). There are 15 residues in the CDR3. The CDR3 nucleotides are TGTGCCAGCAGCCCTGGACAGTTTGGGGGTGAAAAACTGTTTTTT. It translates to CASSPGQFGGEKLFF.

The chain links TRBV11-2 to TRBJ2-5, with 7 bases fitting TRBD1. Germline loops: CDR1 SGHAT, CDR2 FQNNGV. Trimming cost V 5 bases and J 5 bases; bases outside gene matches: 8. The CDR3 contains 14 residues. CDR3 sequence reads: CASSPTGAWETQYF. The CDR3 DNA reads TGTGCCAGCAGCCCAACAGGGGCATGGGAGACCCAGTACTTC.

This clone has a single count. The chain uses TRBV28 and TRBJ1-2; D uncertain. Per germline, CDR1 MDHEN and CDR2 SYDVKM. The V end was cut by 5 bases, the J end by 10 bases, with 11 bases between. The CDR3 extends over 11 amino acids. CDR3 loop: CASSPGIFYTF. Here the CDR3 DNA reads TGTGCCAGCAGTCCGGGGATTTTCTACACCTTC.

The rearrangement uses TRBV5-4 and TRBJ1-2; 10 bases agree with TRBD1. The ends lost 9 bases at V and 8 bases at J; junction bases unmatched: 16. This CDR3 has 15 amino acids. Germline CDR1 is SGHNT and CDR2 is YYREEE (reference sequence). CDR3: CATGLWTGGRGGYTF. The DNA for the CDR3 is TGTGCCACCGGCCTTTGGACAGGGGGTAGAGGAGGCTACACCTTC.

This rearrangement joins TRBV6-4 to TRBJ2-1, with D possibly being TRBD2 (5 bases). V was clipped by 5 bases and J by 3 bases, with 11 bases between them. The CDR3 runs 14 residues. In germline, CDR1 is MRHNA, CDR2 SNTAGT. CDR3 sequence (DNA): TGTGCCAGCAGTCTAGCCACTAACTACAATGAGCAGTTCTTC. Translation gives CASSLATNYNEQFF.

V gene TRBV6-4 combines with J gene TRBJ2-1; possible D gene TRBD2, 5 bases. The V and J ends lost 4 bases and 9 bases respectively, with 13 bases between them. The length of the CDR3 is 13 residues. Germline-derived CDR1 and CDR2 are MRHNA and SNTAGT. The CDR3 bases are TGTGCCAGCAGTGTAATCGTAGAGGGTGAGCAGTTCTTC. Residues: CASSVIVEGEQFF.

DNA of the CDR3: TGTGCCACCAGTGATATCCCTAGCGGGAAGTCCCTCGGCAATGAGCAGTTCTTC. Translating it yields CATSDIPSGKSLGNEQFF. This sequence joins TRBV24-1 and TRBJ2-1, with 9 bases matching TRBD2. The CDR3 totals 18 residues. CDR1 is KGHDR and CDR2 is SFDVKD in the germline V gene. V lost 3 bases to trimming and J lost 6 bases; unmatched junction nucleotides: 14.

The gene calls are TRBV6-5 and TRBJ2-5; maybe TRBD1 (6 bases). Per the germline V gene, CDR1 is MNHEY and CDR2 is SVGAGI. Between the trimmed V and J ends, which lost 0 bases and 7 bases, there was a span of 15 bases. The CDR3 totals 15 residues. CDR3: CASSYSNRERRTQYF. In DNA, the CDR3 is TGTGCCAGCAGTTACTCCAACAGGGAAAGAAGGACCCAGTACTTC.

The rearrangement joins TRBV3-1 (or the pseudogene TRBV3-2) to TRBJ1-2, with 7 bases aligning to TRBD1. V lost 0 bases, J lost 4 bases, and 8 bases stayed unmatched. CDR1 LGHDT and CDR2 YNNKEL come from the germline V gene (reference sequence). The CDR3 covers 16 residues. The CDR3: CASSQDEGTVSYGYTF. CDR3 bases: TGTGCCAGCAGCCAAGATGAGGGGACAGTCAGCTATGGCTACACCTTC.

This clone was recorded once. The CDR3: CASSKLAGGIGEQYF. The CDR3 DNA reads as TGTGCCAGCAGTAAACTAGCGGGAGGGATCGGCGAGCAGTACTTC. The V and J genes are TRBV6-5 and TRBJ2-7, with 13 positions matching TRBD2. The trim removed 5 bases at V and 6 bases at J, leaving 7 bases unmatched. The CDR3 is 15 amino acids. The germline gives CDR1 MNHEY, CDR2 SVGAGI.

This clone showed up just a few times. The chain combines TRBV7-9 with TRBJ2-1, with TRBD2 matching over 12 bases. The ends lost 3 bases at V and 8 bases at J; junction bases unmatched: 2. Germline V lookup: CDR1 SEHNR, CDR2 FQNEAQ (reference sequence). The CDR3 extends over 14 amino acids. CDR3 sequence: CASSFGLAGHEQFF. The CDR3 region has the DNA TGTGCCAGCAGCTTTGGACTAGCGGGACATGAGCAGTTCTTC.

About this clone: A junction boundary mismatches the germline segment, possibly from a read error. The rearrangement links TRBV7-7 to TRBJ2-1; TRBD2 might be the D (5 bases). Germline V CDR1 and CDR2: SSHAT, FNYEAQ (reference sequence). This CDR3 has 14 residues. The DNA for the CDR3 is TGTGCTAGCAGCCCCGCGGGCACCTACAATGAGCAGTTCTTC. Translation gives CASSPAGTYNEQFF.

This chain joins TRBV4-1 and TRBJ2-7, with 8 bases matching TRBD1. CDR1 MGHRA and CDR2 YSYEKL come from the germline V gene. With 8 bases clipped from V and 1 base from J, the junction kept 7 bases outside the gene matches. This CDR3 spans 14 amino acids. The CDR3 nucleotides read TGCGCCAGCGCCGCGCAGGGGGCTTCCTACGAGCAGTACTTC. Amino acid sequence: CASAAQGASYEQYF.

The rearrangement uses TRBV28 and TRBJ2-1, with TRBD2 matching 8 bases. V lost 6 bases to trimming and J lost 6 bases; unmatched junction nucleotides: 16. Germline CDR1 and CDR2: MDHEN and SYDVKM. The CDR3 is 17 residues long. The CDR3 loop reads CASRPDIGLAEGNEQFF. The DNA of the CDR3 is TGTGCCAGCAGGCCGGATATAGGACTAGCAGAGGGCAATGAGCAGTTCTTC.

The chain is built from TRBV5-1 and TRBJ2-7; D gene ambiguous. Germline loops: CDR1 SGHRS, CDR2 YFSETQ. With 1 base removed from V and 0 bases from J, the gap between germline ends came to 8 bases. The CDR3 runs to 14 residues. This CDR3 is CASSLSVPSYEQYF. The CDR3 bases are TGCGCCAGCAGCTTGTCAGTTCCCTCCTACGAGCAGTACTTC.

The chain links TRBV5-1 to TRBJ2-1, with TRBD1 matching over 10 bases. CDR1 and CDR2 (germline): SGHRS, YFSETQ. The CDR3 totals 16 residues. After removal of 4 bases from V and 7 bases from J, the junction contained 11 bases not matched to a gene. CDR3 sequence reads: CASSLDRGRPGNEQFF. The CDR3 nucleotides read TGCGCCAGCAGCCTAGACAGGGGGCGCCCTGGGAATGAGCAGTTCTTC.

This clone was detected only a few times. The CDR3 here is CASSLLAGDSYEQYF. CDR3 coding DNA: TGTGCCAGCAGCCTGCTAGCGGGGGATTCCTACGAGCAGTACTTC. J is TRBJ2-7 and V is TRBV7-9; the match to TRBD2 covers 10 bases. After removal of 5 bases from V and 1 base from J, the junction contained 5 bases not matched to a gene. This CDR3 spans 15 amino acids. Germline CDR1 is SEHNR and CDR2 is FQNEAQ (reference sequence).

The genes are TRBV30 and TRBJ1-4; 8 nucleotides match TRBD1. Germline CDR1 is GTSNPN and CDR2 is SVGIG (reference sequence). The CDR3 covers 14 residues. V trimming: 2 bases; J trimming: 6 bases; junction bases outside the gene matches: 5. CDR3 sequence (DNA): TGTGCCTGGAGTAAAGACAGGGGTGATGAAAAACTGTTTTTT. Protein product: CAWSKDRGDEKLFF. Using reference TRBV30 and TRBJ1-4 for the parts outside the CDR3, the full variable domain is SQTIHQWPATLVQPVGSPLSLECTVEGTSNPNLYWYRQAAGRGLQLLFYSVGIGQISSEVPQNLSASRPQDRQFILSSKKLLLSDSGFYLCAWSKDRGDEKLFFGSGTQLSVL.